The clone carrying this T cell receptor (beta chain) occurred many times. Its antigen is not known. The entry originates in a study of neurological immune-mediated disorders. Overall study findings and caveats: The expanded clones of different subjects shared no CDR3 amino acid sequences (suggesting private repertoires in all groups).

The germline CDR1 and CDR2 sequences are MDHEN and SYDVKM. V was cut by 7 bases and J by 1 base, with 7 bases left in between. The CDR3 is 12 residues long. cDNA was made by 5'RACE with 10-nucleotide random UMIs. TCRdb used MiXCR to reprocess the 5' RACE reads, holding one entry per CDR3 protein. The table includes roughly 45,000 distinct CDR3 sequences, less than 15% detected once. Time point described: longitudinal time-point 2. The receptor was isolated from a male donor with HTLV-1-associated myelopathy (HAM/TSP). This chain uses TRBV28 with TRBJ1-2; D ambiguous. The sample comprised PBMCs. The CDR3 bases are TGTGCCAGCAACACTCTTAACTATGGCTACACCTTC. Its protein is CASNTLNYGYTF.